This T cell receptor beta chain was observed in a study of T-cell reconstitution after alpha-beta-depleted transplantation in children (dated by TCRdb to the mid-2010s). Some background on the complete study: Using TCR repertoire profiling, the study quantitatively followed how T-cell immune reconstitution unfolded in children after TCRalphabeta/CD19-depleted allogeneic hematopoietic cell transplantation.

Libraries were constructed by PCR. Instrument used: Illumina HiSeq 2500. Molecular barcoding was employed in the preparation of TCR libraries, with unique molecular identifiers being used to normalize TCRbeta repertoire quantification. TCRdb took the public reads, trimmed them with fastp at Q25, ran MiXCR for clone calling and kept in-frame beta chains. Each CDR3 protein appears once, grouped with its most common genes and DNA. This sample lists roughly 200,000 distinct CDR3 sequences; approximately 7% were detected once. The top ten hold about 3% of the sample. This clonotype showed up just a few times. Its antigen has not been determined. Within one base of it there is no much larger clone, and no base qualities were kept. According to the germline V gene (reference sequence), CDR1 reads LNHDA and CDR2 reads SQIVND. Relative to germline, V is 11 bases shorter and J is 1 base shorter, with 17 bases between their ends. The CDR3 goes from the cysteine to the phenylalanine over 14 residues. CDR3 DNA only is kept here, 42 bases in frame from base 1.

The chain is encoded by TRBV19 joined to TRBJ2-5, with a weak D call of TRBD2 (7 bases match). The specimen comprised PBMCs from the stem cell graft donor, sampled from the stem cell graft. The receptor was isolated from a human donor who donated a stem cell graft to a child with Wiskott-Aldrich syndrome. The bases are TGTGCCTCTACGGGGGGCGCCTTCCAAGAGACCCAGTACTTC. Translated, this is CASTGGAFQETQYF.